This T cell receptor (beta chain) is from a study of shared clonotypes between healthy human individuals. Trimming took 5 bases from V and 0 from J, leaving 23 bases between them. CDR1 is SNHLY and CDR2 is FYNNEI in the germline V gene. The CDR3 length is 20 residues. Sequenced by immunoSEQ multiplex PCR; TCRdb stores in-frame clones only, minus some. This sample has nearly 2 million clones, with around 96% found just once. In the naive CD8 group, cells lacked CD45RO and were positively selected for CCR7, so terminally differentiated effector memory CD45RA+ cells were left out. The source of this sequence is a man aged 18-30 years in good health. Source material: naive CD8+ T cells sorted from blood. The chain joins TRBV2 to TRBJ1-6, with D possibly matching TRBD1 (6 bases). As DNA, the CDR3 is TGTGCCAGCAGTTTCCCCAGGGGAGTCATGACGAGCTCCTATAATTCACCCCTCCACTTT. This codes for CASSFPRGVMTSSYNSPLHF. The variable domain in full, completed from reference TRBV2 and TRBJ1-6, reads EPEVTQTPSHQVTQMGQEVILRCVPISNHLYFYWYRQILGQKVEFLVSFYNNEISEKSEIFDDQFSVERPDGSNFTLKIRSTKLEDSAMYFCASSFPRGVMTSSYNSPLHFGNGTRLTVT.